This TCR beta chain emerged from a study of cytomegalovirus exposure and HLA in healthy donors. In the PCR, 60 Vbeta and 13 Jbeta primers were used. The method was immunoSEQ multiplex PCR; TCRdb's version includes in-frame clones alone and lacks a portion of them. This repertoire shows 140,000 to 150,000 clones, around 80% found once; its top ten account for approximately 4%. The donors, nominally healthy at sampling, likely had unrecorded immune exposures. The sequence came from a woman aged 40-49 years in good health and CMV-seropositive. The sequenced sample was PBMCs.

The CDR3: CASSLVEGEQFF. DNA of the CDR3: TGTGCCAGCAGCTTAGTGGAGGGTGAGCAGTTCTTC. The V and J genes are TRBV11-2 and TRBJ2-1, with D perhaps matching TRBD2 (6 bases). V was pared by 1 base and J by 9 bases, with 7 bases between. The germline V gene encodes CDR1 SGHAT and CDR2 FQNNGV. CDR3 length equals 12 residues.